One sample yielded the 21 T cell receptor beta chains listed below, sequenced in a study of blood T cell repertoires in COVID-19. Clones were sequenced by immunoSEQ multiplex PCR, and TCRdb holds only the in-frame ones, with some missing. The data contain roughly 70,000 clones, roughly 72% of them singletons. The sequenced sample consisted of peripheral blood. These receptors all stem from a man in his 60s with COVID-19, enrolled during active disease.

The CDR3 DNA is TGTGCCAGCAGCTCGAGACTAGAAGGAGAGACCCAGTACTTC. It yields the protein CASSSRLEGETQYF. The chain carries TRBV5-4 and TRBJ2-5, with D perhaps TRBD2 (6 bases). Trimming shortened V by 3 bases and J by 4 bases, and 13 bases separated the two germline ends. In germline, CDR1 is SGHNT, CDR2 YYREEE (reference sequence). CDR3 length equals 14 residues.

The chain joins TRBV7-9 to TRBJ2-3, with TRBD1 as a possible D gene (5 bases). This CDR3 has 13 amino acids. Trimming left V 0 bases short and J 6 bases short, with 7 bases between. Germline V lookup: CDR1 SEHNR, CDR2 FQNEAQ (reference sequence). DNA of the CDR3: TGTGCCAGCAGCTTAGCGTCAGGGGATACGCAGTATTTT. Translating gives CASSLASGDTQYF. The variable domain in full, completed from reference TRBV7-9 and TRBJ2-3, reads DTGVSQNPRHKITKRGQNVTFRCDPISEHNRLYWYRQTLGQGPEFLTYFQNEAQLEKSRLLSDRFSAERPKGSFSTLEIQRTEQGDSAMYLCASSLASGDTQYFGPGTRLTVL.

The CDR3 sequence: CASSERGTQYF. The CDR3 nucleotides are TGTGCCAGCAGCGAACGAGGTACGCAGTATTTT. The chain is built from TRBV5-6 and TRBJ2-3; D gene ambiguous. Germline CDR1 SGHDT, CDR2 YYEEEE. Trimming removed 4 bases at V and 8 bases at J, with 8 bases between. The CDR3 loop spans 11 amino acids.

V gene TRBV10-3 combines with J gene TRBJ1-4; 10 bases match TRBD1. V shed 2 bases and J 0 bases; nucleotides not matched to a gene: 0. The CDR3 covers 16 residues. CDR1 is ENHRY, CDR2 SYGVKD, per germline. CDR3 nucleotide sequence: TGTGCCATCAGTGAGGGACAGGGGGCAACTAATGAAAAACTGTTTTTT. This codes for CAISEGQGATNEKLFF.

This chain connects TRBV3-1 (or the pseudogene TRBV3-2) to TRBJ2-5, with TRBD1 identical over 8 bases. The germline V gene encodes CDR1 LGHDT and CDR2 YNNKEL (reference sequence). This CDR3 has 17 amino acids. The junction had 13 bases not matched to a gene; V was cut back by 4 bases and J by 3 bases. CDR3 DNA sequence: TGTGCCAGCAGCCCCCCAAGGGGACAGGCTCAAAAAGAGACCCAGTACTTC. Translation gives CASSPPRGQAQKETQYF.

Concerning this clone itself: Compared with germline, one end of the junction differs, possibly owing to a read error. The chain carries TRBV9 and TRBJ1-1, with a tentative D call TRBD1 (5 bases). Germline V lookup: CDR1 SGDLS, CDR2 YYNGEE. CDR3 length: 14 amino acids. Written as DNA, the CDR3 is TGTGCCAGCACGAAGGGGTACGAATATGCTGAGGCTTTCTTT. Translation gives CASTKGYEYAEAFF. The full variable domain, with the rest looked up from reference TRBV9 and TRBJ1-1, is DSGVTQTPKHLITATGQRVTLRCSPRSGDLSVYWYQQSLDQGLQFLIQYYNGEERAKGNILERFSAQQFPDLHSELNLSSLELGDSALYFCASTKGYEYAEAFFGQGTRLTVV.

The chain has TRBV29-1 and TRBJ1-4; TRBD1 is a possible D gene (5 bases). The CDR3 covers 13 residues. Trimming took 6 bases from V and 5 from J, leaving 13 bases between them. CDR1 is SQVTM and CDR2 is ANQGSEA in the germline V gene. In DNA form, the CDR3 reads TGCAGCGTATCGCAGGGCTCAAATGAAAAACTGTTTTTT. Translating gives CSVSQGSNEKLFF. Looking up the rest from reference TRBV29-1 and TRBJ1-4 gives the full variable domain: SAVISQKPSRDICQRGTSLTIQCQVDSQVTMMFWYRQQPGQSLTLIATANQGSEATYESGFVIDKFPISRPNLTFSTLTVSNMSPEDSSIYLCSVSQGSNEKLFFGSGTQLSVL.

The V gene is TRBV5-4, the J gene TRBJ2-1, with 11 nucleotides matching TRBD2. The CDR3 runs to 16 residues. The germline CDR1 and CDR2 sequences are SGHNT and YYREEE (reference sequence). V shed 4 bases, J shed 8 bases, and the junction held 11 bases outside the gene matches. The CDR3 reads CASSPFTSGSRDEQFF. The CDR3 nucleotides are TGTGCCAGCAGCCCCTTCACTAGCGGGAGTCGGGATGAGCAGTTCTTC.

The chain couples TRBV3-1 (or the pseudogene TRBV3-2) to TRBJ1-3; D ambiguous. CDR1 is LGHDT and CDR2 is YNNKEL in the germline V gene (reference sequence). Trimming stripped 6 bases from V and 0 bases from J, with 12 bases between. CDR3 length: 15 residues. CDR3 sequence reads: CASRHGYFSGNTIYF. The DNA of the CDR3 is TGTGCCAGCAGGCACGGGTACTTCTCTGGAAACACCATATATTTT.

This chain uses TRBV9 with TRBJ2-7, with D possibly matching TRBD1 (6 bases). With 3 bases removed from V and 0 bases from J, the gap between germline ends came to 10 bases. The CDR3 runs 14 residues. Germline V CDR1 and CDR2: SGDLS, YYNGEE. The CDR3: CASSAGDISYEQYF. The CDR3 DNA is TGTGCCAGCAGCGCAGGGGACATCTCCTACGAGCAGTACTTC.

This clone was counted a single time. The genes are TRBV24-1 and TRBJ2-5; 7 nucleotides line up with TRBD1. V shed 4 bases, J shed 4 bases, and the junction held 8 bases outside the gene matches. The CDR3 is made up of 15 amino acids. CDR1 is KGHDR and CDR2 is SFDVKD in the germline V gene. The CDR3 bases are TGTGCCACCAGTGACCCCCGACAGGGTGGAGAGACCCAGTACTTC. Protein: CATSDPRQGGETQYF.

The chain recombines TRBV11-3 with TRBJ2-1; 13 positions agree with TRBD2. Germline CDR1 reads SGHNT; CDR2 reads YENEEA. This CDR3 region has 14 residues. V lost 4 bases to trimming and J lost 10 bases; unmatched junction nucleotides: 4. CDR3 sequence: CASSWTSGGGEQFF. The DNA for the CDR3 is TGTGCCAGCAGCTGGACTAGCGGGGGAGGGGAGCAGTTCTTC. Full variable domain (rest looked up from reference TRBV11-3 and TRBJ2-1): EAGVVQSPRYKIIEKKQPVAFWCNPISGHNTLYWYLQNLGQGPELLIRYENEEAVDDSQLPKDRFSAERLKGVDSTLKIQPAELGDSAVYLCASSWTSGGGEQFFGPGTRLTVL.

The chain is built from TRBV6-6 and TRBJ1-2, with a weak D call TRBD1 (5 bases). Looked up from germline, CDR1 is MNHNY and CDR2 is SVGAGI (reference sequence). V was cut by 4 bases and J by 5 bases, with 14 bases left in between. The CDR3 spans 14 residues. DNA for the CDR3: TGTGCCAGCAGTTTTGCCGACAGTACATATGGCTACACCTTC. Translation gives CASSFADSTYGYTF.

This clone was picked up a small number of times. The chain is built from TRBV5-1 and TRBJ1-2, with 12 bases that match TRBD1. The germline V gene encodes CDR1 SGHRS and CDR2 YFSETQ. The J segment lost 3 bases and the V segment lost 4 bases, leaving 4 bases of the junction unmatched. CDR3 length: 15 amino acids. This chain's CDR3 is CASSTGQGAYYGYTF. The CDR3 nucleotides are TGCGCCAGCAGCACGGGACAGGGGGCGTACTATGGCTACACCTTC.

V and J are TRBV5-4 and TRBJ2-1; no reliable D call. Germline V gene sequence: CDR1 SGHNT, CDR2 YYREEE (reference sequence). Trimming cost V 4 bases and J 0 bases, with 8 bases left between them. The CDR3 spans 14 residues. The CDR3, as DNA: TGTGCCAGCAGCGTCCCGGGCTCCTACAATGAGCAGTTCTTC. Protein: CASSVPGSYNEQFF.

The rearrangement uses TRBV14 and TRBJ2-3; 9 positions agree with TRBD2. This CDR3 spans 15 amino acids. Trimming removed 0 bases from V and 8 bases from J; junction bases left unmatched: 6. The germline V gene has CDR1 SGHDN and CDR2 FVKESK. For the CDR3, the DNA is TGTGCCAGCAGCCAAGATTCAAGCGGGAGGCGTACGCAGTATTTT. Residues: CASSQDSSGRRTQYF.

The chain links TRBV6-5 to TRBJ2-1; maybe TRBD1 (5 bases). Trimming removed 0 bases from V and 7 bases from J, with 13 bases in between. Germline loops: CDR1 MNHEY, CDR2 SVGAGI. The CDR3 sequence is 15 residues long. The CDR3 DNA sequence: TGTGCCAGCAGTTACTCATTCATCAGGGATAATGAGCAGTTCTTC. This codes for CASSYSFIRDNEQFF.

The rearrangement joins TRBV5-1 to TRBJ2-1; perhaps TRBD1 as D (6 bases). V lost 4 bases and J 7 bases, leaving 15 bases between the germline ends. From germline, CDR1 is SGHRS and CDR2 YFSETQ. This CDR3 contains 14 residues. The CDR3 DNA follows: TGCGCCAGCAGCCTACAGGGTAGGTCGAATGAGCAGTTCTTC. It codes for CASSLQGRSNEQFF.

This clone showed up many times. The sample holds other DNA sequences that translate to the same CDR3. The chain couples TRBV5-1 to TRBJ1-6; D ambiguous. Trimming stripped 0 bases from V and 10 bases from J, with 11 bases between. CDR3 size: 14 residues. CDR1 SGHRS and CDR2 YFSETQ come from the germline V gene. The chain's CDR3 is CASSLAGGESPLHF. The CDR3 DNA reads TGCGCCAGCAGCTTGGCAGGAGGAGAGTCACCCCTCCACTTT. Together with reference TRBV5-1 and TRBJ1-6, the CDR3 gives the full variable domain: KAGVTQTPRYLIKTRGQQVTLSCSPISGHRSVSWYQQTPGQGLQFLFEYFSETQRNKGNFPGRFSGRQFSNSRSEMNVSTLELGDSALYLCASSLAGGESPLHFGNGTRLTVT.

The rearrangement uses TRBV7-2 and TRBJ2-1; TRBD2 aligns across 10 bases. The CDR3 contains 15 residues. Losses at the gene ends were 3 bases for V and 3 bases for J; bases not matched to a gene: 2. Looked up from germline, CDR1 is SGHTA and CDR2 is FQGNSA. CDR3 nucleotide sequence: TGTGCCAGCAGCTTGGGACTAGCGATCTACAATGAGCAGTTCTTC. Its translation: CASSLGLAIYNEQFF. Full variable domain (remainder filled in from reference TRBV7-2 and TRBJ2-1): GAGVSQSPSNKVTEKGKDVELRCDPISGHTALYWYRQSLGQGLEFLIYFQGNSAPDKSGLPSDRFSAERTGGSVSTLTIQRTQQEDSAVYLCASSLGLAIYNEQFFGPGTRLTVL.

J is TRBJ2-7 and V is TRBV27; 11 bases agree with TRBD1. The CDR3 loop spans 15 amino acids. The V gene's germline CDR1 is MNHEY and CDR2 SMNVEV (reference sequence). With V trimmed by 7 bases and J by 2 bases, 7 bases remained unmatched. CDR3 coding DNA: TGTGCCAGCAAGCTGGGACAGGGGGTCGCCTACGAGCAGTACTTC. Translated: CASKLGQGVAYEQYF.